The 18 T cell receptor beta chains listed next were all sequenced from one sample in a study of tumor-infiltrating lymphocytes in primary liver carcinoma. The study co-extracted DNA and RNA from 20-30 mg of unsorted bulk tissue. Constant-region priming of roughly 0.45 ug total RNA yielded TCR beta cDNA. Researchers made the TCR beta libraries by running three nested multiplex PCR rounds with slightly modified ARM-PCR. Investigators reported that the first two PCR rounds, at around 10 cycles each, used TRBV1-TRBV30 forward primers with a C-beta reverse primer. TCRdb processed the multiplex PCR reads anew with MiXCR; each CDR3 protein has one entry. Here the sample spans more than 30,000 distinct CDR3 sequences, around 80% being singletons. The source material was liver tumor tissue from sampling region 5. Subset of the sample: tumor region T5, tumor centre. The receptors stem from a middle-aged man with primary liver carcinoma and hepatitis B virus infection.

With respect to this clonotype: A much larger clone lies a single base off, so this may be a read error. The chain uses TRBV20-1 and TRBJ2-5, with D hard to call. This CDR3 comprises 13 residues. Germline V lookup: CDR1 DFQATT, CDR2 SNEGSKA (reference sequence). The chain's CDR3 is CRASFAGMKTQYF. CDR3 sequence (DNA): TGCCGTGCTAGTTTCGCTGGTATGAAGACCCAGTACTTC.

As for this clonotype: Its ends do not fully match the called genes, so a read error is possible. The chain carries TRBV14 and TRBJ2-6; 7 positions agree with TRBD1. The CDR3 is made up of 20 amino acids. CDR1 is SGHDN, CDR2 FVKESK, per germline. CDR3 residues: CASSQILGTGVFSGANVLTF. The CDR3 DNA reads as TGTGCTAGCAGCCAAATTTTGGGAACAGGGGTGTTCTCTGGGGCCAACGTCCTGACTTTC.

J is TRBJ2-7 and V is TRBV4-2; 13 bases are a match to TRBD2. Per the germline V gene, CDR1 is LGHNA and CDR2 is YNFKEQ. Trimming removed 6 bases from V and 6 bases from J; junction bases left unmatched: 17. The CDR3 runs 18 residues. The CDR3: CASSGKPELAGGPREQYF. In DNA form, the CDR3 reads TGTGCCAGCAGTGGAAAACCGGAACTAGCGGGAGGGCCGCGCGAGCAGTACTTC.

This clonotype came up a few times. This chain joins TRBV28 and TRBJ2-1, with D possibly being TRBD2 (5 bases). Germline loops: CDR1 MDHEN, CDR2 SYDVKM. The CDR3 sequence is 14 residues long. V was trimmed by 7 bases and J by 6 bases, leaving 16 bases between them. This chain's CDR3 is CASTRARGSNEQFF. The CDR3 region has the DNA TGTGCCAGCACTAGAGCGAGAGGGAGCAATGAGCAGTTCTTC.

With respect to this clonotype: A much larger clone is a single base away; this may be a read error. V is TRBV24-1 and J is TRBJ2-3; D is unresolved. In germline, CDR1 is KGHDR, CDR2 SFDVKD. The CDR3 sequence is 16 residues long. With 1 base removed from V and 5 bases from J, the gap between germline ends came to 15 bases. CDR3 loop: CATSDLGTDLIDTQYF. CDR3 nucleotides: TGTGCCACCAGTGATTTAGGAACCGATCTCATAGATACGCAGTATTTT.

About this clonotype itself: The CDR3 does not close with the conserved phenylalanine or tryptophan, likely indicating a read error. The rearrangement joins TRBV6-2 or TRBV6-3 to TRBJ1-1; D gene ambiguous. The V gene's germline CDR1 is MNHEY and CDR2 SVGEGT. The CDR3 totals 13 residues. CDR3 sequence (DNA): TGTGCCAACAGTTACTCTACGGGAACTGAAGCTTTCCTT. Its translation is CANSYSTGTEAFL.

CDR3 sequence reads: CASSLVGGNTEAFF. DNA for the CDR3: TGTGCCAGCAGCTTAGTGGGGGGAAACACTGAAGCTTTCTTT. This rearrangement joins TRBV11-2 to TRBJ1-1; TRBD1 might be the D (5 bases). The CDR3 extends over 14 amino acids. Per the germline V gene, CDR1 is SGHAT and CDR2 is FQNNGV. Trimming removed 1 base from V and 2 bases from J, with 8 bases in between.

Notes on this clonotype: This likely comes from a read error, as the CDR3 has no conserved phenylalanine or tryptophan at its end. V is TRBV10-3 and J is TRBJ2-7, with D possibly being TRBD2 (5 bases). The CDR3 runs 14 residues. Germline lookup yields CDR1 ENHRY and CDR2 SYGVKD. V was shortened by 10 bases and J by 2 bases, with 18 bases between the two germline ends. The chain's CDR3 is CATSDTLTTYEQYL. Written as DNA, the CDR3 is TGTGCCACTTCTGACACCTTGACTACCTACGAGCAGTACCTC.

Of note for this clonotype: This is likely a read error, given that the CDR3 carries no conserved phenylalanine or tryptophan at its end. The chain uses TRBV11-2 and TRBJ1-1; D remains ambiguous. The CDR3 length is 14 residues. Germline loops: CDR1 SGHAT, CDR2 FQNNGV. The CDR3 region has the DNA TGTGCCAGCAGCTTAACGGCCTTCGTCACTGGAGCTTTCCTT. Translation: CASSLTAFVTGAFL.

As concerns this clonotype: One end of the junction varies from germline; a read error may be responsible. The chain carries TRBV10-3 and TRBJ2-1; 13 bases fit TRBD2. This CDR3 comprises 16 residues. Germline CDR1 reads ENHRY; CDR2 reads SYGVKD. CDR3 bases: TGTGCCATCAGTGAGTCAAGGACTAGCGGGAGTCGCGAGCAGCTCTTC. This translates into CAISESRTSGSREQLF.

As concerns this clonotype: The final CDR3 position lacks the conserved phenylalanine or tryptophan, pointing to a likely read error. The chain carries TRBV5-5 and TRBJ2-7; D unclear. This CDR3 has 17 amino acids. V lost 0 bases, J lost 2 bases, and 18 bases lay in between. The germline V gene encodes CDR1 SGHKS and CDR2 YYEKEE (reference sequence). CDR3 sequence reads: CASSLEQYMTRPYEQYS. The CDR3 DNA follows: TGTGCCAGCAGCTTGGAGCAATACATGACTCGGCCCTACGAGCAGTACTCC.

Turning to this clonotype: One end of the junction fails to match germline, which may point to a read error. The CDR3: CASSQERSTYEQYF. CDR3 DNA sequence: TGCGCCAGCAGCCAAGAAAGATCCACCTACGAACAGTACTTC. The chain links TRBV4-3 to TRBJ2-7; D is unresolved. The CDR3 length is 14 residues. In germline, CDR1 is LGHNA, CDR2 YSLEER.

This clonotype was recorded at least ten times. The rearrangement links TRBV30 to TRBJ1-6; D is unclear. Trimming shortened V by 3 bases and J by 2 bases, and 11 bases separated the two germline ends. CDR1 is GTSNPN, CDR2 SVGIG, per germline (reference sequence). The CDR3 runs 15 residues. The chain's CDR3 is CAWRGGNTYNSPLHF. The CDR3 bases are TGTGCCTGGAGGGGTGGCAACACCTATAATTCACCCCTCCACTTT.

This clonotype was seen only once. This chain joins TRBV13 and TRBJ2-6, with D perhaps matching TRBD1 (6 bases). V was pared by 7 bases and J by 11 bases, with 27 bases between. The germline V gene encodes CDR1 PRHDT and CDR2 FYEKMQ (reference sequence). This CDR3 has 17 residues. DNA of the CDR3: TGTGCCAGCACCATTTACCTGGACGGCTCTGGGGGCGACGTCCTGACTTTC. It encodes CASTIYLDGSGGDVLTF. Full variable domain (missing parts from reference TRBV13 and TRBJ2-6): AAGVIQSPRHLIKEKRETATLKCYPIPRHDTVYWYQQGPGQDPQFLISFYEKMQSDKGSIPDRFSAQQFSDYHSELNMSSLELGDSALYFCASTIYLDGSGGDVLTFGAGSRLTVL.

Within the sample, this clonotype is medium-sized. The V gene is TRBV4-1, the J gene TRBJ2-7, with 9 bases lining up with TRBD2. V was clipped by 2 bases and J by 2 bases; unmatched bases: 10. The CDR3 extends over 17 amino acids. CDR1 is MGHRA and CDR2 is YSYEKL in the germline V gene. This chain's CDR3 is CASSQRTSARGAYEQYF. CDR3 sequence (DNA): TGCGCCAGCAGCCAACGGACTAGCGCCCGAGGGGCCTACGAGCAGTACTTC.

In the case of this clonotype: The junction departs from germline at one end; a sequencing error may be responsible. V usage is TRBV4-1 and J usage is TRBJ2-3, with a weak D call TRBD1 (5 bases). The J call may be in error: the DNA end matches TRBJ1-5 better. Germline V gives CDR1 MGHRA, CDR2 YSYEKL. The CDR3 is made up of 18 amino acids. CDR3 residues: CACSRDRQGWVAADTQHF. The CDR3 nucleotides are TGCGCCTGCAGCCGAGATCGGCAGGGCTGGGTTGCCGCAGATACGCAGCATTTT.

As concerns this clonotype: A much larger clone differs from this one at a single base, so this may be a read error. The gene calls are TRBV7-9 and TRBJ2-7, with D perhaps matching TRBD1 or TRBD2 (5 bases each). The CDR3 loop spans 15 amino acids. Germline loops: CDR1 SEHNR, CDR2 FQNEAQ (reference sequence). Trimming stripped 5 bases from V and 3 bases from J, with 17 bases between. The CDR3 DNA is TGTGCCAGCAGCCGCACCGGGACCGACTTCTACGAGCAGTACTTC. Translated: CASSRTGTDFYEQYF.

A word on this clonotype: An end of the junction does not agree with germline; a read error may underlie this. The chain couples TRBV4-1 to TRBJ2-7; D gene unclear. Germline assignment: CDR1 MGHRA and CDR2 YSYEKL. The CDR3 has 13 residues. DNA for the CDR3: TGCGCCGGCAGCCCGGACCGTTGGTACGAGCAATACTTC. Its translation is CAGSPDRWYEQYF.